The rows below give T cell receptor beta chains drawn from one sample of a study of blood T cell repertoires in COVID-19. TCRdb keeps only in-frame clones here, not all; method: immunoSEQ multiplex PCR. This sample has roughly 500,000 clones; around 89% occur once, and the top ten carry approximately 2%. Sequenced sample: PBMCs or T cells enriched from blood (not recorded which). The receptor set was obtained from a woman in her 40s who had recovered from COVID-19. Both conserved end residues are part of each CDR3.

v_call	cdr3_aa
TRBV27	CASRGTGRGYEQYF
TRBV4-2	CASSYRADTEAFF
TRBV19	CASKTAYGYTF
TRBV4-1	CASSQGAQLETQYF
TRBV6-2/TRBV6-3	CASSPGTAYEQYF
TRBV9	CASSVAGGALYNEQFF
TRBV4-3	CASSKDRGLGANVLTF
TRBV3-1/TRBV3-2	CASSQVGADRYTF
TRBV11-2	CASSLDRVGLAGWEQYF
TRBV18	CASSPRDRYSNQPQHF